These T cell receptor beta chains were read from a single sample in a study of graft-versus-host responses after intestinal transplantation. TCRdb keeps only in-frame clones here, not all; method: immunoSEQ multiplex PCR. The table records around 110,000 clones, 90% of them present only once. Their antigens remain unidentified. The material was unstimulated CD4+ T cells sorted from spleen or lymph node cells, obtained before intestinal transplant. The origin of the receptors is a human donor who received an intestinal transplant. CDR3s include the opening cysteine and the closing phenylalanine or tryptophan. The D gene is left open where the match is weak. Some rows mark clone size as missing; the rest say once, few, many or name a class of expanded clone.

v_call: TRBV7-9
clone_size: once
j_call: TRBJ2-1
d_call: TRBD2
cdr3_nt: TGTGCCAGCAGCCAACCAGCGGGAGGGCCGTATAATGAGCAGTTCTTC
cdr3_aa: CASSQPAGGPYNEQFF

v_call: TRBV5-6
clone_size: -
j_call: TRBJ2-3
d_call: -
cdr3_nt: TGTGCCAGCAGCCCCTGGTTGCGTTTTAGCACAGATACGCAGTATTTT
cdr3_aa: CASSPWLRFSTDTQYF

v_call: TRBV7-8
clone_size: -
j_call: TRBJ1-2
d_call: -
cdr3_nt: TGTGCCAGCAGCCCCAGGGGTGGGTATGGCTACACCTTC
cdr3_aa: CASSPRGGYGYTF

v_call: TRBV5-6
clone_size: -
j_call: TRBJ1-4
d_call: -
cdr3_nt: TGTGCCAGCAGGGGCGGGATGACTAATGAAAAACTGTTTTTT
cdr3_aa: CASRGGMTNEKLFF

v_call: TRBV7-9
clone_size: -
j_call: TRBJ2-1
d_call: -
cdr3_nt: TGTGCCAGCAGCTTAGGACGCAGGGTCGATGAGCAGTTCTTC
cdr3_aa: CASSLGRRVDEQFF

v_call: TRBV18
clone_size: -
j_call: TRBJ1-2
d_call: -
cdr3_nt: TGTGCCAGCTCATCTCCAACAGGGAATGGCTACACCTTC
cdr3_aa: CASSSPTGNGYTF

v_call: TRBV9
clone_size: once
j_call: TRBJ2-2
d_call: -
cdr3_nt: TGTGCCAGCAGCGTGTCCAGTCTGGACACCGGGGAGCTGTTTTTT
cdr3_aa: CASSVSSLDTGELFF

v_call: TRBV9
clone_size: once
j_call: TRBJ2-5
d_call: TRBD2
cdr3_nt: TGTGCCAGCAGCGTAGTCGTGAAGCGGGAGGGCCAAGAGACCCAGTACTTC
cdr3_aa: CASSVVVKREGQETQYF

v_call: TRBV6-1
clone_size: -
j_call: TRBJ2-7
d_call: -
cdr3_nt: TGTGCCAGCAGTGACAGGTTCAGGTTCCCCTACGAGCAGTACTTC
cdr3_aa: CASSDRFRFPYEQYF

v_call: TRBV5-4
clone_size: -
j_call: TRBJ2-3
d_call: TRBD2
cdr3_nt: TGTGCCAGCAGACTAGCGGGAGATACGCAGTATTTT
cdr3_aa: CASRLAGDTQYF

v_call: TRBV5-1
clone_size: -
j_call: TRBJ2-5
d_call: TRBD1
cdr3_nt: TGCGCCAGCAGCTTGGGGGACAGGGGGCTCAGGGATTACTTC
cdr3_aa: CASSLGDRGLRDYF

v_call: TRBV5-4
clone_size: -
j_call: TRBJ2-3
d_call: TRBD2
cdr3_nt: TGTGCCAGCAGTTGGACTAGCGGGGTCACAGATACGCAGTATTTT
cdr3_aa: CASSWTSGVTDTQYF

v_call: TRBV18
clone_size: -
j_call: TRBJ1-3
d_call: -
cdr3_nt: TGTGCCAGCTCGCAAAGGGAGTCTGGAAACACCATATATTTT
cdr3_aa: CASSQRESGNTIYF

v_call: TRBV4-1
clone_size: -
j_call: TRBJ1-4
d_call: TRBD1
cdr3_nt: TGCGCCAGCCCTGGGACAGAGTGCGAAAAACTGTTTTTT
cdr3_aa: CASPGTECEKLFF

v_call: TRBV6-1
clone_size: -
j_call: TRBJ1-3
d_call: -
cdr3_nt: TGTGCCAGCAGTGAACTACCGGGTTTGGGAAACACCATATATTTT
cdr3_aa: CASSELPGLGNTIYF